Listed here are 14 T cell receptor beta chains from one sample, sequenced in a study of blood T cell repertoires in COVID-19 (TCRdb year 2020). Libraries were made using the immunoSEQ multiplex PCR assay. TCRdb re-hosts the immuneACCESS table, in-frame sequences only. Its copies lack some clones; in the studies checked, an unresolved V gene accounts for under half of them, and the cause for the rest is not known. This sample has under 300,000 clones in its table, and 75% to 90% of those were observed once. Approximately 5% of the sample belongs to the ten largest clones. The sequenced sample consisted of peripheral blood. Receptor source: a woman aged 40 to 50 who had recovered from COVID-19.

The gene calls are TRBV28 and TRBJ2-7; 10 bases line up with TRBD2. This CDR3 comprises 15 residues. V shed 6 bases, J shed 3 bases, and the junction held 8 bases outside the gene matches. Per the germline V gene, CDR1 is MDHEN and CDR2 is SYDVKM. The CDR3 loop is CASSQIAGGRYEQYV. In DNA, the CDR3 is TGTGCCAGCAGCCAAATAGCGGGAGGCCGCTACGAGCAGTACGTC.

The rearrangement uses TRBV12-3 or TRBV12-4 and TRBJ2-3; D not certain. The CDR3 contains 11 residues. V lost 3 bases to trimming and J lost 6 bases, with 4 bases between them. The CDR3 nucleotides are TGTGCCAGCAGTTTTCTGGATACGCAGTATTTT. Protein: CASSFLDTQYF.

The CDR3 DNA reads as TGTGCCAGCAGTGATCCGAGCGGGATGTCCTACAATGAGCAGTTCTTC. Its protein is CASSDPSGMSYNEQFF. The gene calls are TRBV25-1 and TRBJ2-1; 7 nucleotides agree with TRBD2. Germline lookup yields CDR1 MGHDK and CDR2 SYGVNS. With 3 bases clipped from V and 1 base from J, the junction kept 6 bases outside the gene matches. There are 16 residues in the CDR3.

The V gene is TRBV28, the J gene TRBJ1-2, with 8 bases that match TRBD1. The CDR3 contains 15 residues. Germline CDR1 reads MDHEN; CDR2 reads SYDVKM. The V gene end was trimmed by 5 bases and the J gene end by 3 bases; junction bases not matched to a gene: 8. CDR3 coding DNA: TGTGCCAGCAGTACGAACAGGGGGAACTACTATGGCTACACCTTC. Protein: CASSTNRGNYYGYTF.

The genes are TRBV11-2 and TRBJ2-3; 7 nucleotides line up with TRBD2. The V segment lost 0 bases and the J segment 1 base; nucleotides outside the gene matches: 10. CDR1 is SGHAT and CDR2 is FQNNGV in the germline V gene. The CDR3 runs to 18 residues. Here the CDR3 reads CASSLDRLAGRGTDTQYF. The CDR3 coding sequence is TGTGCCAGCAGCTTAGATCGGTTAGCGGGCCGGGGCACAGATACGCAGTATTTT.

This chain links TRBV5-4 with TRBJ2-7; maybe TRBD1 (5 bases). CDR1 is SGHNT and CDR2 is YYREEE in the germline V gene (reference sequence). With 2 bases removed from V and 3 bases from J, the gap between germline ends came to 6 bases. This CDR3 contains 12 residues. In nucleotides, the CDR3 is TGTGCCAGCAGCTTCGACAGCTACGAGCAGTACGTC. This sequence encodes CASSFDSYEQYV.

The V gene is TRBV5-8, the J gene TRBJ1-4; TRBD1 is a possible D gene (6 bases). The CDR3 spans 13 residues. V was pared by 4 bases and J by 7 bases, with 11 bases between. Germline CDR1 reads SGHTS; CDR2 reads YDEGEE. This CDR3 is CASSRRDTEKLFF. CDR3 bases: TGTGCCAGCAGCCGTCGGGACACTGAAAAACTGTTTTTT.

About this clone itself: The junction differs from germline at one of its ends, possibly a read error. The rearrangement links TRBV6-4 to TRBJ2-3, with a weak D call TRBD2 (6 bases). This CDR3 contains 9 residues. Germline CDR1 MRHNA, CDR2 SNTAGT. The CDR3 nucleotides read TGTGCCAGCAGGGGGGGAGCGGTGTTT. Its translation is CASRGGAVF.

The chain combines TRBV3-1 (or the pseudogene TRBV3-2) with TRBJ2-5; 16 bases match TRBD2. The CDR3 totals 17 residues. In germline, CDR1 is LGHDT, CDR2 YNNKEL (reference sequence). J lost 0 bases, V lost 3 bases, and 1 base had no gene match. The CDR3 DNA is TGTGCCAGCAGCCAGGGACTAGCGGGGGGGTACCAAGAGACCCAGTACTTC. Translation gives CASSQGLAGGYQETQYF.

CDR3: CASSFRGSLSVNTEAFF. For the CDR3, the DNA is TGTGCCAGCAGCTTTCGGGGGTCTCTTTCGGTGAACACTGAAGCTTTCTTT. This chain joins TRBV7-9 and TRBJ1-1; possible D gene TRBD1, 5 bases. The V gene's germline CDR1 is SEHNR and CDR2 FQNEAQ (reference sequence). The V end was cut by 3 bases, the J end by 0 bases, with 17 bases between. This CDR3 is 17 amino acids long.

The chain has TRBV3-1 (or the pseudogene TRBV3-2) and TRBJ2-7, with D possibly matching TRBD2 (5 bases). The CDR3 has 11 amino acids. Trimming took 6 bases from V and 12 from J, leaving 15 bases between them. In germline, CDR1 is LGHDT, CDR2 YNNKEL (reference sequence). The CDR3 protein is CASRNGEMLYF. CDR3 DNA sequence: TGTGCCAGCAGAAACGGGGAAATGCTGTACTTC.

A single count supports this clone. The chain carries TRBV6-4 and TRBJ1-2; possible D gene TRBD1, 6 bases. From germline, CDR1 is MRHNA and CDR2 SNTAGT. The V gene lost 5 bases and the J gene lost 2 bases, with 9 bases spanning the gap. The CDR3 sequence is 13 residues long. In DNA, the CDR3 is TGTGCCAGCAGTTCTCAGGGGAACTATGGCTACACCTTC. It specifies CASSSQGNYGYTF.

V is TRBV19 and J is TRBJ1-1; TRBD1 matches at 8 bases. The trim removed 11 bases at V and 3 bases at J, leaving 11 bases unmatched. The germline V gene has CDR1 LNHDA and CDR2 SQIVND (reference sequence). The CDR3 consists of 14 residues. CDR3 DNA sequence: TGTGCCCCCTGGACAGGGAGGCCAGACACTGAAGCTTTCTTT. Translation: CAPWTGRPDTEAFF.

CDR3 residues: CASSLSDRVYGYTF. CDR3 nucleotides: TGCGCCAGCAGCTTGTCGGACAGGGTCTATGGCTACACCTTC. This chain connects TRBV5-1 to TRBJ1-2, with TRBD1 identical over 8 bases. The germline gives CDR1 SGHRS, CDR2 YFSETQ. J was trimmed by 4 bases and V by 1 base; bases with no gene match: 3. The CDR3 runs to 14 residues.